This is a list of T cell receptor beta chains from one sample in a study of OX40 agonist ivuxolimab in advanced cancers. Assay: immunoSEQ multiplex PCR; the TCRdb copy retains only in-frame clones and omits some. The repertoire holds 49,000 or so clones, more than 80% seen once, with approximately 12% in the top ten. This specimen consisted of CD4+ or CD8+ T cells sorted from blood, obtained in a trial of the OX40 agonist ivuxolimab. These receptors were collected from an adult with an advanced solid tumor such as melanoma, head and neck, liver or kidney cancer. CDR3s include the opening cysteine and the closing phenylalanine or tryptophan. Each record gives: D gene, clone size, V gene, J gene, CDR3 DNA, CDR3 protein. The D gene is left open where the match is weak. For some rows the clone size is stated as once, few or many, or as a class when expanded; others skip it.

D gene: NA; clone size: NA; V gene: TRBV6-5; J gene: TRBJ1-5; CDR3 DNA: TGTGCCAGCAGAGAACTCCGGGACGAGGATCAGCCCCAGCATTTT; CDR3 protein: CASRELRDEDQPQHF
D gene: TRBD2; clone size: NA; V gene: TRBV7-9; J gene: TRBJ2-3; CDR3 DNA: TGTGCCAGCAGCTCCCCCATCCTAGCGGGAGCCTCAGATACGCAGTATTTT; CDR3 protein: CASSSPILAGASDTQYF
D gene: NA; clone size: NA; V gene: TRBV9; J gene: TRBJ1-2; CDR3 DNA: TGTGCCAGCGGGGCTCCTGCCCCCTATGGCTACACCTTC; CDR3 protein: CASGAPAPYGYTF
D gene: NA; clone size: NA; V gene: TRBV4-2; J gene: TRBJ1-5; CDR3 DNA: TGTGCCAGCAGCCAAGAGGCAGCTTATAGCAATCAGCCCCAGCATTTT; CDR3 protein: CASSQEAAYSNQPQHF
D gene: NA; clone size: NA; V gene: TRBV7-8; J gene: TRBJ2-7; CDR3 DNA: TGTGCCAGCAGTTTTACTGGAAACTACGAGCAGTACTTC; CDR3 protein: CASSFTGNYEQYF
D gene: NA; clone size: NA; V gene: TRBV5-1; J gene: TRBJ2-6; CDR3 DNA: TGCGCCAGCAGCGTATCAGGGGCCAACGTCCTGACTTTC; CDR3 protein: CASSVSGANVLTF
D gene: TRBD1; clone size: NA; V gene: TRBV4-2; J gene: TRBJ2-3; CDR3 DNA: TGTGCCAGTAGCCAAGACGGGACAGACCTCACAGATACGCAGTATTTT; CDR3 protein: CASSQDGTDLTDTQYF
D gene: TRBD1; clone size: NA; V gene: TRBV6-5; J gene: TRBJ1-1; CDR3 DNA: TGTGCCAGCAGTACCGGGACAGTTCAAATTGAAGCTTTCTTT; CDR3 protein: CASSTGTVQIEAFF
D gene: NA; clone size: NA; V gene: TRBV12-5; J gene: TRBJ2-2; CDR3 DNA: TGTGCTAGTGGTTTGGTATTTGCCGGGGAGCTGTTTTTT; CDR3 protein: CASGLVFAGELFF
D gene: NA; clone size: NA; V gene: TRBV6-6; J gene: TRBJ1-2; CDR3 DNA: TGTGCCAGCAGTCCAGGGTCTATCTATGGCTACACCTTC; CDR3 protein: CASSPGSIYGYTF
D gene: NA; clone size: NA; V gene: TRBV27; J gene: TRBJ2-2; CDR3 DNA: TGTGCCAGCAGTTTACCCGGGACCGGGGAGCTGTTTTTT; CDR3 protein: CASSLPGTGELFF
D gene: NA; clone size: once; V gene: TRBV21-1; J gene: TRBJ2-7; CDR3 DNA: TGTGCCAGCAGCAAGGGAAGGGACAGCCCGGACTACGAGCAGTACTTC; CDR3 protein: CASSKGRDSPDYEQYF
D gene: NA; clone size: NA; V gene: TRBV10-3; J gene: TRBJ2-5; CDR3 DNA: TGTGCCATCAGTGACTCACTCGGCAGGGGCCCGTACCAAGAGACCCAGTACTTC; CDR3 protein: CAISDSLGRGPYQETQYF
D gene: NA; clone size: NA; V gene: TRBV27; J gene: TRBJ1-1; CDR3 DNA: TGTGCCAGCAGTTTAGAAGGGCCGAACACTGAAGCTTTCTTT; CDR3 protein: CASSLEGPNTEAFF
D gene: NA; clone size: once; V gene: TRBV7-3; J gene: TRBJ2-7; CDR3 DNA: TGTGCCAGCAGCCCCTCGGGTTACGAGCAGTACTTC; CDR3 protein: CASSPSGYEQYF
D gene: NA; clone size: NA; V gene: TRBV18; J gene: TRBJ1-2; CDR3 DNA: TGTGCCAGCTCACCATTAGATAGGCGTCTCGGCTACACCTTC; CDR3 protein: CASSPLDRRLGYTF
D gene: NA; clone size: NA; V gene: TRBV7-9; J gene: TRBJ1-6; CDR3 DNA: TGTGCCAGCAGCTTAGGGCTGTCACCCCTCCACTTT; CDR3 protein: CASSLGLSPLHF
D gene: NA; clone size: NA; V gene: TRBV6-1; J gene: TRBJ2-5; CDR3 DNA: TGTGCCAGCAGTGAACTCCCCTTTTCCTATCGGGAAGGCCAAGAGACCCAGTACTTC; CDR3 protein: CASSELPFSYREGQETQYF
D gene: NA; clone size: NA; V gene: TRBV19; J gene: TRBJ2-7; CDR3 DNA: TGTGCCAGTAGTACCCCCTATGGAGGCGACGAGCAGTACTTC; CDR3 protein: CASSTPYGGDEQYF
D gene: TRBD1; clone size: NA; V gene: TRBV14; J gene: TRBJ1-1; CDR3 DNA: TGTGCCAGCAGCCGACAGGGGGCTTTGGGCGCTGAAGCTTTCTTT; CDR3 protein: CASSRQGALGAEAFF
D gene: NA; clone size: medium-sized; V gene: TRBV4-1; J gene: TRBJ1-6; CDR3 DNA: TGCGCCAGCAGCCCGGACTGGAGCTCCTATAATTCACCCCTCCACTTT; CDR3 protein: CASSPDWSSYNSPLHF
D gene: NA; clone size: NA; V gene: TRBV7-2; J gene: TRBJ2-7; CDR3 DNA: TGTGCCAGCAGCTTAGCCTTACTAGCCCGCGAGCAGTACTTC; CDR3 protein: CASSLALLAREQYF
D gene: TRBD1; clone size: NA; V gene: TRBV27; J gene: TRBJ1-1; CDR3 DNA: TGTGCCAGCGGACAGGGGGCAAGGACTGAAGCTTTCTTT; CDR3 protein: CASGQGARTEAFF
D gene: NA; clone size: NA; V gene: TRBV27; J gene: TRBJ1-2; CDR3 DNA: TGTGCCAGCAGTGAAGACGTCGGCTATGGCTACACCTTC; CDR3 protein: CASSEDVGYGYTF
D gene: NA; clone size: once; V gene: TRBV27; J gene: TRBJ1-2; CDR3 DNA: TGTGCCAGCAGTCCTATATACAGTGGCGATGGCTACACCTTC; CDR3 protein: CASSPIYSGDGYTF
D gene: NA; clone size: few; V gene: TRBV29-1; J gene: TRBJ1-2; CDR3 DNA: TGCAGCGTTGAGGCAGGGGACTATGGCTACACCTTC; CDR3 protein: CSVEAGDYGYTF
D gene: TRBD1; clone size: NA; V gene: TRBV7-9; J gene: TRBJ2-7; CDR3 DNA: TGTGCCAGCAACCACCCGGGACAGGGGATCAACGAGCAGTACTTC; CDR3 protein: CASNHPGQGINEQYF
D gene: TRBD1; clone size: NA; V gene: TRBV6-5; J gene: TRBJ2-1; CDR3 DNA: TGTGCCAGCAGTTACGAAGGGGACAGGGACAATGAGCAGTTCTTC; CDR3 protein: CASSYEGDRDNEQFF
D gene: NA; clone size: NA; V gene: TRBV5-8; J gene: TRBJ2-2; CDR3 DNA: TGTGCCAGCAGCTTTCCGGTCAACACCGGGGAGCTGTTTTTT; CDR3 protein: CASSFPVNTGELFF
D gene: NA; clone size: NA; V gene: TRBV7-3; J gene: TRBJ1-2; CDR3 DNA: TGTGCCAGCAGCCAAGACAGGTACAACTATGGCTACACCTTC; CDR3 protein: CASSQDRYNYGYTF
D gene: TRBD1; clone size: NA; V gene: TRBV19; J gene: TRBJ1-2; CDR3 DNA: TGTGCCAGTAGTCTTGGGACAGGGGAAATTAACTATGGCTACACCTTC; CDR3 protein: CASSLGTGEINYGYTF
D gene: NA; clone size: NA; V gene: TRBV6-5; J gene: TRBJ2-7; CDR3 DNA: TGTGCCAGCTCCCTTGGGGCGTACTACGAGCAGTACTTC; CDR3 protein: CASSLGAYYEQYF
D gene: NA; clone size: NA; V gene: TRBV19; J gene: TRBJ1-6; CDR3 DNA: TGTGCCAGTAGTATAGCGACGGCCGAGGGTTCACCCCTCCACTTT; CDR3 protein: CASSIATAEGSPLHF
D gene: NA; clone size: NA; V gene: TRBV19; J gene: TRBJ1-6; CDR3 DNA: TGTGCCAGTAGTATTTGGGGGGAGAGCTCCTATAATTCACCCCTCCACTTT; CDR3 protein: CASSIWGESSYNSPLHF
D gene: TRBD1; clone size: NA; V gene: TRBV29-1; J gene: TRBJ1-1; CDR3 DNA: TGCAGCGTTCCTTCCGGACAGGGTAAAACTGAAGCTTTCTTT; CDR3 protein: CSVPSGQGKTEAFF
D gene: NA; clone size: NA; V gene: TRBV7-3; J gene: TRBJ1-1; CDR3 DNA: TGTGCCAGCAGCTTGACAGCTAACACTGAAGCTTTCTTT; CDR3 protein: CASSLTANTEAFF
D gene: TRBD2; clone size: NA; V gene: TRBV10-1; J gene: TRBJ2-1; CDR3 DNA: TGCTCGACCCGGCGGGGGGGCCCACATGAGCAGTTCTTC; CDR3 protein: CSTRRGGPHEQFF
D gene: TRBD1; clone size: NA; V gene: TRBV29-1; J gene: TRBJ1-1; CDR3 DNA: TGCAGCGGGGCAGGGGGCGGATGGATCACTGAAGCTTTCTTT; CDR3 protein: CSGAGGGWITEAFF
D gene: NA; clone size: NA; V gene: TRBV19; J gene: TRBJ1-2; CDR3 DNA: TGTGCCAGTCACTCGTATGGCTACACCTTC; CDR3 protein: CASHSYGYTF
D gene: TRBD1; clone size: few; V gene: TRBV27; J gene: TRBJ2-3; CDR3 DNA: TGTGCCAGCAGGAAGACAGGGGGCCGCGGAGATACGCAGTATTTT; CDR3 protein: CASRKTGGRGDTQYF
D gene: TRBD1; clone size: NA; V gene: TRBV7-9; J gene: TRBJ2-7; CDR3 DNA: TGTGCCAGCAGCACGATGCGGACAGGGAGCAACGAGCAGTACTTC; CDR3 protein: CASSTMRTGSNEQYF
D gene: NA; clone size: NA; V gene: TRBV4-2; J gene: TRBJ1-1; CDR3 DNA: TGTGCCAGCAGCCAAGTTCTACGGAACACTGAAGCTTTCTTT; CDR3 protein: CASSQVLRNTEAFF
D gene: NA; clone size: NA; V gene: TRBV7-7; J gene: TRBJ1-1; CDR3 DNA: TGTGCTAGCAGCTTTGGACCGAACACTGAAGCTTTCTTT; CDR3 protein: CASSFGPNTEAFF
D gene: TRBD2; clone size: NA; V gene: TRBV10-2; J gene: TRBJ2-2; CDR3 DNA: TGCGCCAGCAGCCACTTAGCGGGGGATACCGGGGAGCTGTTTTTT; CDR3 protein: CASSHLAGDTGELFF
D gene: TRBD1; clone size: NA; V gene: TRBV25-1; J gene: TRBJ2-7; CDR3 DNA: TGTGCCAGCAGTGAATTGGGACAGGGGCCTACCCCATCCTACGAGCAGTACTTC; CDR3 protein: CASSELGQGPTPSYEQYF
D gene: NA; clone size: NA; V gene: TRBV11-3; J gene: TRBJ2-3; CDR3 DNA: TGTGCCAGCAGCAGGGGGGATACGCAGTATTTT; CDR3 protein: CASSRGDTQYF
D gene: TRBD1; clone size: NA; V gene: TRBV11-3; J gene: TRBJ2-1; CDR3 DNA: TGTGCCAGCAGCCTTACTGGGACAGGGTACAATGAGCAGTTCTTC; CDR3 protein: CASSLTGTGYNEQFF
D gene: TRBD1; clone size: few; V gene: TRBV9; J gene: TRBJ2-6; CDR3 DNA: TGTGCCAGCAGCGTACCCGGGACAGGGTATTTAGGGGCCAACGTCCTGACTTTC; CDR3 protein: CASSVPGTGYLGANVLTF
D gene: NA; clone size: NA; V gene: TRBV7-9; J gene: TRBJ2-2; CDR3 DNA: TGTGCCAGCAGCTTCTCCCGCCTCTTGGGGGACGGGGAGCTGTTTTTT; CDR3 protein: CASSFSRLLGDGELFF
D gene: NA; clone size: NA; V gene: TRBV14; J gene: TRBJ1-4; CDR3 DNA: TGTGCCAGCAGCCAAGAAGGCCCTGCAACTAATGAAAAACTGTTTTTT; CDR3 protein: CASSQEGPATNEKLFF
D gene: NA; clone size: NA; V gene: TRBV6-5; J gene: TRBJ2-7; CDR3 DNA: TGTGCCAGCAGTTATTCGGTCAGCTTCTCCTACGAGCAGTACTTC; CDR3 protein: CASSYSVSFSYEQYF